The 22 T cell receptor beta chains below were found in one sample sequenced in a study of blood T cell repertoires in COVID-19. The repertoire was sequenced with immunoSEQ multiplex PCR; TCRdb's copy has only in-frame clones and lacks some. The data contain 200,000 to 250,000 clones, around 90% of them singletons. The sample comprised peripheral blood. The receptors stem from a young man with active or convalescent COVID-19.

The rearrangement joins TRBV28 to TRBJ1-2; D is ambiguous. Per germline, CDR1 MDHEN and CDR2 SYDVKM. Between the trimmed V and J ends, which lost 6 bases and 3 bases, there was a span of 5 bases. This CDR3 region has 11 residues. The CDR3 protein is CASREDYGYTF. CDR3 sequence (DNA): TGTGCCAGCAGGGAGGACTATGGCTACACCTTC.

This clone was observed a single time. The genes are TRBV4-1 and TRBJ2-1; 11 bases fit TRBD2. CDR3 size: 17 residues. The J segment lost 4 bases and the V segment lost 3 bases, leaving 8 bases of the junction unmatched. The germline gives CDR1 MGHRA, CDR2 YSYEKL. The CDR3 bases are TGCGCCAGCAGCCACGAAACCGGGACTAGCGGATACAATGAGCAGTTCTTC. Its translation: CASSHETGTSGYNEQFF.

In this sample, this clone turned up once. The chain links TRBV30 to TRBJ1-1; the D gene is possibly TRBD1 (6 bases). V lost 2 bases, J lost 1 base, and 14 bases lay in between. The germline gives CDR1 GTSNPN, CDR2 SVGIG (reference sequence). This CDR3 is built from 15 residues. The CDR3 DNA reads as TGTGCCTGGAGTCCCTTCGGGACACCGAACACTGAAGCTTTCTTT. This gives the protein CAWSPFGTPNTEAFF.

The table lists this clone with a few counts. The CDR3 DNA sequence: TGCGCCAGCAGCTTGGCCGGGGGGAGCGGAAACACCATATATTTT. The encoded protein is CASSLAGGSGNTIYF. The chain carries TRBV5-1 and TRBJ1-3; possibly TRBD1 for D (5 bases). This CDR3 contains 15 residues. The germline V and J ends were trimmed by 0 bases and 4 bases, with 11 bases remaining between them. Germline V CDR1 and CDR2: SGHRS, YFSETQ.

V gene TRBV28 combines with J gene TRBJ1-4; 7 nucleotides align to TRBD1. The trim removed 4 bases at V and 5 bases at J, leaving 13 bases unmatched. This CDR3 is built from 17 residues. Germline CDR1 MDHEN, CDR2 SYDVKM. CDR3 sequence (DNA): TGTGCCAGCAGTTCATTGTCCAGGGGGAGATACAATGAAAAACTGTTTTTT. This gives the protein CASSSLSRGRYNEKLFF.

The chain uses TRBV6-5 and TRBJ1-6; a possible D gene is TRBD1 (5 bases). Trimming stripped 7 bases from V and 10 bases from J, with 17 bases between. CDR1 and CDR2 from the germline V gene are MNHEY and SVGAGI. The CDR3 is made up of 14 amino acids. CDR3 DNA sequence: TGTGCCAGCACTATCAGGGAGGGTCTCTCACCCCTCCACTTT. It encodes CASTIREGLSPLHF.

This sequence joins TRBV28 and TRBJ2-2, with 7 bases lining up with TRBD1. V gave up 5 bases and J gave up 0 bases; unmatched junction bases: 9. Looked up from germline, CDR1 is MDHEN and CDR2 is SYDVKM. The CDR3 contains 17 residues. CDR3 loop: CASSAFAGTANTGELFF. In DNA form, the CDR3 reads TGTGCCAGCAGTGCTTTCGCCGGGACAGCGAACACCGGGGAGCTGTTTTTT.

V usage is TRBV4-1 and J usage is TRBJ2-5; a possible D gene is TRBD1 (7 bases). Germline loops: CDR1 MGHRA, CDR2 YSYEKL. V dropped 1 base and J dropped 2 bases, with 11 bases sitting between them. This CDR3 is 15 amino acids long. CDR3 amino acids: CASSQGQGGQETQYF. CDR3 bases: TGCGCCAGCAGCCAAGGGCAGGGGGGACAAGAGACCCAGTACTTC.

The chain joins TRBV6-6 to TRBJ1-1; a possible D gene is TRBD1 (6 bases). The CDR3 totals 14 residues. Germline CDR1 and CDR2: MNHNY and SVGAGI (reference sequence). V was pared by 5 bases and J by 3 bases, with 13 bases between. The CDR3 loop reads CASSPRGSDTEAFF. CDR3 bases: TGTGCCAGCAGTCCCAGGGGTTCGGACACTGAAGCTTTCTTT.

J is TRBJ2-7 and V is TRBV19; D ambiguous. The CDR3 extends over 14 amino acids. Trimming left V 5 bases short and J 0 bases short, with 11 bases between. Germline values: CDR1 LNHDA, CDR2 SQIVND (reference sequence). CDR3 amino acids: CASSHRVFSYEQYF. In nucleotides, the CDR3 is TGTGCCAGTAGTCACAGAGTCTTCTCCTACGAGCAGTACTTC.

V and J are TRBV7-2 and TRBJ1-5; D gene ambiguous. V lost 6 bases and J 6 bases, leaving 12 bases between the germline ends. CDR1 is SGHTA, CDR2 FQGNSA, per germline. This CDR3 has 13 amino acids. CDR3 DNA: TGTGCCAGCAGTGGGAGGGCCTCTCAGCCCCAGCATTTT. The encoded protein is CASSGRASQPQHF.

This chain connects TRBV5-1 to TRBJ1-2; 8 positions match TRBD1. The CDR3 totals 16 residues. The V gene end was trimmed by 0 bases and the J gene end by 0 bases; junction bases not matched to a gene: 4. Per germline, CDR1 SGHRS and CDR2 YFSETQ. The CDR3 nucleotides read TGCGCCAGCAGCTTGGGGGGGACAGGACCTAACTATGGCTACACCTTC. Translation: CASSLGGTGPNYGYTF.

This rearrangement joins TRBV19 to TRBJ2-6; 9 bases line up with TRBD1. The length of the CDR3 is 15 residues. The germline gives CDR1 LNHDA, CDR2 SQIVND (reference sequence). V shed 9 bases and J 2 bases; nucleotides not matched to a gene: 5. The CDR3 is CASTNRGPGANVLTF. CDR3 in DNA: TGTGCCAGCACAAACAGGGGGCCTGGGGCCAACGTCCTGACTTTC.

The J gene is TRBJ2-7, the V gene TRBV5-4; 9 nucleotides agree with TRBD1. Germline CDR1 reads SGHNT; CDR2 reads YYREEE (reference sequence). The CDR3 length is 14 residues. V lost 4 bases and J lost 3; bases outside the gene matches: 5. The CDR3 DNA sequence: TGTGCCAGCAGCGAGGGACAGGGATACTACGAGCAGTACTTC. It yields the protein CASSEGQGYYEQYF.

The chain carries TRBV4-3 and TRBJ2-1, with 11 bases matching TRBD2. The CDR3 length is 15 residues. Unmatched junction bases numbered 6, after V lost 8 bases and J lost 3 bases. CDR1 is LGHNA and CDR2 is YSLEER in the germline V gene. As DNA, the CDR3 is TGCGCCAGCTGCCGACTAGCGGGGCTCTACAATGAGCAGTTCTTC. Translation gives CASCRLAGLYNEQFF.

DNA for the CDR3: TGTGCCAGTAGTTTGACAGGGGGATGGACTGAAGCTTTCTTT. Encoded protein: CASSLTGGWTEAFF. The chain combines TRBV19 with TRBJ1-1; 9 bases align to TRBD1. Germline lookup yields CDR1 LNHDA and CDR2 SQIVND (reference sequence). The junction had 6 bases not matched to a gene; V was cut back by 5 bases and J by 5 bases. This CDR3 has 14 residues. Together with reference TRBV19 and TRBJ1-1, the CDR3 gives the full variable domain: DGGITQSPKYLFRKEGQNVTLSCEQNLNHDAMYWYRQDPGQGLRLIYYSQIVNDFQKGDIAEGYSVSREKKESFPLTVTSAQKNPTAFYLCASSLTGGWTEAFFGQGTRLTVV.

To note about this clone: The same CDR3 is also encoded by other DNA sequences in this sample. The chain has TRBV28 and TRBJ1-5; 9 bases line up with TRBD1. The trim removed 3 bases at V and 4 bases at J, leaving 1 base unmatched. This CDR3 comprises 14 residues. CDR1 and CDR2 from the germline V gene are MDHEN and SYDVKM. CDR3 coding DNA: TGTGCCAGCAGTTTGGGACAGGGAAATCAGCCCCAGCATTTT. Translating gives CASSLGQGNQPQHF. Looking up the rest from reference TRBV28 and TRBJ1-5 gives the full variable domain: DVKVTQSSRYLVKRTGEKVFLECVQDMDHENMFWYRQDPGLGLRLIYFSYDVKMKEKGDIPEGYSVSREKKERFSLILESASTNQTSMYLCASSLGQGNQPQHFGDGTRLSIL.

This chain links TRBV7-3 with TRBJ2-7; weak D call: TRBD2 (6 bases). Germline CDR1 is SGHTA and CDR2 is FQGTGA. The CDR3 extends over 16 amino acids. The V end lost 6 bases, the J end lost 5 bases, and 23 bases lay between the germline ends. CDR3 sequence (DNA): TGTGCCAGCAGTCAAAGGGGAGGAAGTCGGGGCCACGAGCAGTACTTC. Its translation: CASSQRGGSRGHEQYF.

The rearrangement joins TRBV7-9 to TRBJ2-5; 9 nucleotides match TRBD1. The CDR3 extends over 14 amino acids. Germline loops: CDR1 SEHNR, CDR2 FQNEAQ (reference sequence). J was trimmed by 1 base and V by 5 bases; bases with no gene match: 2. CDR3 in amino acids: CASSKTGGQETQYF. CDR3 DNA: TGTGCCAGCAGCAAGACAGGGGGCCAAGAGACCCAGTACTTC.

V usage is TRBV27 and J usage is TRBJ1-5; perhaps TRBD1 as D (6 bases). Deletions cut 3 bases from V and 4 bases from J, with 19 bases between. This CDR3 region has 17 residues. Looked up from germline, CDR1 is MNHEY and CDR2 is SMNVEV (reference sequence). In DNA form, the CDR3 reads TGTGCCAGCAGTTTCGCGGGGGTTCAGGGGCCAAATCAGCCCCAGCATTTT. This gives the protein CASSFAGVQGPNQPQHF.

The chain has TRBV29-1 and TRBJ2-3; D gene unclear. The ends were cut back, 6 bases at V and 4 bases at J, with 11 bases in the middle. This CDR3 contains 12 residues. CDR1 is SQVTM and CDR2 is ANQGSEA in the germline V gene. In DNA form, the CDR3 reads TGCAGCGTCGATTCGGTCCCAGATACGCAGTATTTT. Its translation is CSVDSVPDTQYF.

V and J are TRBV9 and TRBJ1-2; TRBD1 is a possible D gene (6 bases). CDR1 and CDR2 from the germline V gene are SGDLS and YYNGEE. There are 15 residues in the CDR3. The V end was cut by 6 bases, the J end by 3 bases, with 18 bases between. CDR3 bases: TGTGCCAGCACCTTACAGGGCTTGGGGGACTATGGCTACACCTTC. Translation: CASTLQGLGDYGYTF.